The rows below give T cell receptor beta chains drawn from one sample of a study of molecular identifiers for immune sequencing clone quantification. TCRdb called the PCR reads again in MiXCR, with one record for every CDR3 protein. The sample has 70,000 to 95,000 distinct CDR3 sequences; around 17% are singletons. Sequencing was done on a sample of naive CD8+ T cells from blood, with Jurkat cell RNA spiked in. Source of these receptors: a human donor in good health. Some libraries in this study had Jurkat cell RNA spiked in. CDR3s include the opening cysteine and the closing phenylalanine or tryptophan. A D gene is named only where the DNA matches it firmly. Size is stated for part of the rows, as once, few or many counts, or as a class when the clone is expanded.

d_gene: .
j_gene: TRBJ1-6
v_gene: TRBV6-1
abundance: .
CDR3aa: CASSEEGPSSYNSPLHF
CDR3nt: TGTGCCAGCAGTGAAGAGGGGCCGAGCTCCTATAATTCACCCCTCCACTTT

d_gene: TRBD1
j_gene: TRBJ1-6
v_gene: TRBV20-1
abundance: .
CDR3aa: CSARERQGSGSPLHF
CDR3nt: TGCAGTGCTAGAGAGAGACAGGGGTCGGGTTCACCCCTCCACTTT

d_gene: TRBD2
j_gene: TRBJ2-2
v_gene: TRBV29-1
abundance: .
CDR3aa: CSVGTSGSAGELFF
CDR3nt: TGCAGTGTCGGGACTAGCGGGAGCGCCGGGGAGCTGTTTTTT

d_gene: .
j_gene: TRBJ2-7
v_gene: TRBV5-4
abundance: many
CDR3aa: CASSWGLGLNEQYF
CDR3nt: TGTGCCAGCAGCTGGGGATTAGGGTTAAACGAGCAGTACTTC

d_gene: .
j_gene: TRBJ2-3
v_gene: TRBV19
abundance: many
CDR3aa: CASSETGRSTDTQYF
CDR3nt: TGTGCCAGTAGTGAGACAGGGAGGAGCACAGATACGCAGTATTTT

d_gene: .
j_gene: TRBJ2-7
v_gene: TRBV28
abundance: many
CDR3aa: CASSSRGPYEQYF
CDR3nt: TGTGCCAGCAGTTCACGGGGACCCTACGAGCAGTACTTC

d_gene: TRBD2
j_gene: TRBJ2-2
v_gene: TRBV20-1
abundance: many
CDR3aa: CSARSGRNTGELFF
CDR3nt: TGCAGTGCTCGAAGCGGGAGAAACACCGGGGAGCTGTTTTTT

d_gene: .
j_gene: TRBJ1-4
v_gene: TRBV29-1
abundance: few
CDR3aa: CSVHPTNEKLFF
CDR3nt: TGCAGCGTACATCCAACTAATGAAAAACTGTTTTTT

d_gene: .
j_gene: TRBJ2-3
v_gene: TRBV7-8
abundance: many
CDR3aa: CASSFSRDTRTDTQYF
CDR3nt: TGTGCCAGCAGCTTCTCCCGGGACACCCGCACAGATACGCAGTATTTT

d_gene: .
j_gene: TRBJ2-3
v_gene: TRBV6-2/TRBV6-3
abundance: many
CDR3aa: CASRYRDTDTQYF
CDR3nt: TGTGCCAGCAGATACAGGGACACAGATACGCAGTATTTT

d_gene: TRBD1
j_gene: TRBJ2-7
v_gene: TRBV10-2
abundance: many
CDR3aa: CASSGTGPVGYEQYF
CDR3nt: TGCGCCAGCAGTGGGACAGGGCCCGTGGGGTACGAGCAGTACTTC

d_gene: TRBD1
j_gene: TRBJ1-4
v_gene: TRBV27
abundance: .
CDR3aa: CASSLTGGEKLFF
CDR3nt: TGTGCCAGCAGTTTAACAGGGGGAGAAAAACTGTTTTTT

d_gene: .
j_gene: TRBJ2-1
v_gene: TRBV25-1
abundance: many
CDR3aa: CASSEGSGWGEQFF
CDR3nt: TGTGCCAGCAGTGAGGGATCAGGGTGGGGTGAGCAGTTCTTC

d_gene: TRBD2
j_gene: TRBJ2-7
v_gene: TRBV12-3/TRBV12-4
abundance: .
CDR3aa: CASGDSGSYEQYF
CDR3nt: TGTGCCAGCGGGGATAGCGGGAGTTACGAGCAGTACTTC

d_gene: TRBD1
j_gene: TRBJ1-1
v_gene: TRBV7-9
abundance: many
CDR3aa: CASSSEDRDTEAFF
CDR3nt: TGTGCCAGCAGCTCTGAGGACAGGGACACTGAAGCTTTCTTT

d_gene: TRBD2
j_gene: TRBJ2-1
v_gene: TRBV7-2
abundance: few
CDR3aa: CASSFPGGLAGGPENEQFF
CDR3nt: TGTGCCAGCAGCTTCCCGGGCGGACTAGCGGGAGGGCCGGAGAATGAGCAGTTCTTC

d_gene: TRBD2
j_gene: TRBJ2-1
v_gene: TRBV7-8
abundance: many
CDR3aa: CASSHRRLAGYNEQFF
CDR3nt: TGTGCCAGCAGCCATCGTAGACTAGCGGGCTACAATGAGCAGTTCTTC

d_gene: TRBD1
j_gene: TRBJ2-7
v_gene: TRBV20-1
abundance: many
CDR3aa: CSARGQSYEQYF
CDR3nt: TGCAGTGCCAGGGGACAGTCCTACGAGCAGTACTTC

d_gene: TRBD2
j_gene: TRBJ2-2
v_gene: TRBV20-1
abundance: once
CDR3aa: CSAGEASGPLGELFF
CDR3nt: TGCAGTGCTGGAGAAGCTAGCGGACCCTTGGGGGAGCTGTTTTTT

d_gene: .
j_gene: TRBJ2-5
v_gene: TRBV6-2/TRBV6-3
abundance: .
CDR3aa: CASSRRQEETQYF
CDR3nt: TGTGCCAGCTCTAGACGGCAGGAAGAGACCCAGTACTTC

d_gene: TRBD2
j_gene: TRBJ2-7
v_gene: TRBV20-1
abundance: many
CDR3aa: CSASPEAVSGSAYEQYF
CDR3nt: TGCAGTGCTAGTCCCGAAGCAGTTAGCGGGAGCGCCTACGAGCAGTACTTC

d_gene: .
j_gene: TRBJ2-5
v_gene: TRBV7-9
abundance: many
CDR3aa: CASSSIRTEQETQYF
CDR3nt: TGTGCCAGCAGCTCTATACGGACGGAACAAGAGACCCAGTACTTC

d_gene: .
j_gene: TRBJ1-1
v_gene: TRBV6-5
abundance: many
CDR3aa: CASSPEGHQNTEAFF
CDR3nt: TGTGCCAGCAGCCCCGAAGGACACCAGAACACTGAAGCTTTCTTT

d_gene: TRBD2
j_gene: TRBJ2-1
v_gene: TRBV11-2
abundance: .
CDR3aa: CASSTGGAYEQFF
CDR3nt: TGTGCCAGCAGCACCGGGGGGGCATATGAGCAGTTCTTC

d_gene: .
j_gene: TRBJ1-6
v_gene: TRBV27
abundance: many
CDR3aa: CASSLLAVYNSPLHF
CDR3nt: TGTGCCAGCAGTTTACTCGCAGTTTATAATTCACCCCTCCACTTT

d_gene: TRBD1
j_gene: TRBJ2-1
v_gene: TRBV29-1
abundance: many
CDR3aa: CSVAPGTGGLYNEQFF
CDR3nt: TGCAGCGTTGCCCCCGGGACAGGGGGCCTCTACAATGAGCAGTTCTTC

d_gene: .
j_gene: TRBJ1-1
v_gene: TRBV30
abundance: many
CDR3aa: CAWSVWDAGTEAFF
CDR3nt: TGTGCCTGGAGTGTCTGGGACGCGGGAACTGAAGCTTTCTTT

d_gene: .
j_gene: TRBJ2-7
v_gene: TRBV29-1
abundance: .
CDR3aa: CSVRSSKGYEQYF
CDR3nt: TGCAGCGTTCGGAGTTCAAAGGGCTACGAGCAGTACTTC

d_gene: TRBD1
j_gene: TRBJ2-7
v_gene: TRBV7-2
abundance: many
CDR3aa: CASSLTGEYEQYF
CDR3nt: TGTGCCAGCAGCCTGACAGGGGAGTACGAGCAGTACTTC

d_gene: TRBD1
j_gene: TRBJ2-5
v_gene: TRBV6-5
abundance: many
CDR3aa: CASTSGGEETQYF
CDR3nt: TGTGCCAGCACCTCAGGGGGCGAAGAGACCCAGTACTTC

d_gene: TRBD1
j_gene: TRBJ1-1
v_gene: TRBV19
abundance: many
CDR3aa: CASKTGANTEAFF
CDR3nt: TGTGCCAGCAAGACAGGGGCGAACACTGAAGCTTTCTTT

d_gene: .
j_gene: TRBJ1-5
v_gene: TRBV30
abundance: many
CDR3aa: CAWSPGDYQPQHF
CDR3nt: TGTGCCTGGAGTCCGGGGGACTATCAGCCCCAGCATTTT

d_gene: .
j_gene: TRBJ2-7
v_gene: TRBV6-2/TRBV6-3
abundance: .
CDR3aa: CASSRPLYEQYF
CDR3nt: TGTGCCAGCAGCCGTCCCCTCTACGAGCAGTACTTC

d_gene: .
j_gene: TRBJ2-1
v_gene: TRBV11-2
abundance: many
CDR3aa: CASSPHNEQFF
CDR3nt: TGTGCCAGCAGCCCTCACAATGAGCAGTTCTTC

d_gene: TRBD1
j_gene: TRBJ2-5
v_gene: TRBV13
abundance: many
CDR3aa: CASSSGQNQETQYF
CDR3nt: TGTGCCAGCAGCTCGGGACAGAACCAAGAGACCCAGTACTTC

d_gene: .
j_gene: TRBJ2-1
v_gene: TRBV6-5
abundance: many
CDR3aa: CASSYVGGGEEQFF
CDR3nt: TGTGCCAGCAGTTACGTCGGCGGGGGCGAGGAGCAGTTCTTC

d_gene: .
j_gene: TRBJ2-7
v_gene: TRBV10-1
abundance: many
CDR3aa: CASSTDTSYEQYF
CDR3nt: TGCGCCAGCAGTACAGATACTTCCTACGAGCAGTACTTC

d_gene: TRBD2
j_gene: TRBJ2-7
v_gene: TRBV7-9
abundance: many
CDR3aa: CASSHGTSGIYEQYF
CDR3nt: TGTGCCAGCAGCCATGGGACTAGCGGGATCTACGAGCAGTACTTC

d_gene: .
j_gene: TRBJ2-4
v_gene: TRBV11-2
abundance: many
CDR3aa: CASSLTQAKNIQYF
CDR3nt: TGTGCCAGCAGCTTAACACAAGCCAAAAACATTCAGTACTTC

d_gene: .
j_gene: TRBJ2-6
v_gene: TRBV27
abundance: .
CDR3aa: CASSKGHSSGANALTF
CDR3nt: TGTGCCAGCAGTAAAGGACACTCCTCGGGGGCCAACGCCCTGACTTTC